The TCR beta chain under discussion was sequenced for a study of blood T cell repertoires in COVID-19 (dated by TCRdb to 2020 to 2021). Regarding the research as a whole: Collaborator samples came from the United States, Italy and Spain and covered acute and convalescent phases of COVID-19. The material from the prospective study consisted of cDNA or gDNA derived from T cells, B-cell-depleted T cells, or PBMCs. A de-identified subject ID, COVID-19 status, age in years and sex were almost always included in the sample metadata. The samples were drawn from the first 160 participants of the ongoing ImmuneRACE study and from 1,200 or so subjects provided by 6 global collaborators. Where available, HLA class I and class II types were taken from metadata supplied by the sample provider and were not determined by assay-based typing. Deeply sampled blood TCRbeta repertoires from subjects exposed to, actively infected with, or recovered from COVID-19 were included in the dataset. The repertoires were released in a freely available public database meant as a resource for research on the immune response to SARS-CoV-2. Results and caveats for the whole study, not just this receptor: Clinical and demographic metadata were provided uncurated, with the amount varying by source and participant.

Collaborating institutions collected whole blood in K2EDTA tubes following their own protocols. For TCRbeta analysis, collaborators shipped samples as frozen whole blood, isolated PBMCs, or DNA extracted from either of those sample types. The immunoSEQ Assay, a bias-controlled multiplex PCR, was used to amplify TCRbeta CDR3 regions from genomic DNA. The authors processed their data as follows. The number of nucleated cells in each sample was estimated by amplification of reference gene primers within the assay. To quantify the absolute abundance of each unique TCRbeta CDR3 rearrangement, sequence reads were collapsed and filtered. For each sample, productive Simpson clonality was calculated as the square root of Simpson's diversity index over productive rearrangements. TCRdb retrieved this table from immuneACCESS and kept in-frame rearrangements only. Not all clones are present; in checked studies, unresolved V genes account for under half, and no reason is known for the remainder. V and J calls and clone size are those listed in that table; D and trimming were worked out from the DNA. Counted in this sample were around 68,000 clones; 82% of them appeared once. The ten largest clones add up to roughly an eighth of the sample.

CDR1 and CDR2, per the germline V gene, are SGHVS and FNYEAQ. The CDR3 spans 14 residues, from the cysteine through the phenylalanine. Just CDR3 DNA is preserved here, 42 bases in frame from base 1. V is clipped by 1 base and J by 3 bases, and the sequence between their germline boundaries is 6 bases long. A note on this clone: Its antigen is unknown. Base qualities are not recorded, but no much larger clone differs from it by a single base.

The sample comprised peripheral blood. The chain was built from TRBV7-6 and TRBJ2-2; there is no confident call for the D gene. The TCR was taken from a human donor in a cohort sampled during active COVID-19. The nucleotide sequence reads as follows: TGTGCCAGCAGCTTAGACCAGTACACCGGGGAGCTGTTTTTT. This codes for CASSLDQYTGELFF.